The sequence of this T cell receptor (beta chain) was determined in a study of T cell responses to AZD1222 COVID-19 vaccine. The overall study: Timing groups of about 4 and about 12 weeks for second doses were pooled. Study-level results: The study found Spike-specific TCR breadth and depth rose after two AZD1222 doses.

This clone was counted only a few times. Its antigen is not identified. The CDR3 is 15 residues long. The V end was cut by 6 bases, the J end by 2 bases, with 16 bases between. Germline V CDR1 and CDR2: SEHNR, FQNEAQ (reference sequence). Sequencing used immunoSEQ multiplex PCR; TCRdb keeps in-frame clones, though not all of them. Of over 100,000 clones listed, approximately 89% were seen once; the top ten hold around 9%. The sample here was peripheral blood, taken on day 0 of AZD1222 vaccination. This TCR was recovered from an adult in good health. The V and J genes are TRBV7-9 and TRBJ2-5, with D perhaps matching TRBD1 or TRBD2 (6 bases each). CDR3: CASRTGGRGQETQYF. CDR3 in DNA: TGTGCCAGCAGAACCGGGGGTAGGGGGCAAGAGACCCAGTACTTC.